This record concerns one T cell receptor (beta chain) sequence. Each CDR3 protein gets one entry after TCRdb re-called the PCR reads with MiXCR. The data show about 640,000 distinct CDR3 sequences, around 20% seen once. Trimming stripped 4 bases from V and 0 bases from J, with 19 bases between. The CDR3 runs to 18 residues. Germline CDR1 reads SNHLY; CDR2 reads FYNNEI. The source of the sample is a study of molecular identifiers for immune sequencing clone quantification. The chain has TRBV2 and TRBJ1-3; the D is unclear. The sample consisted of naive CD8+ T cells from blood, with Jurkat cell RNA spiked in. Documented subset: FACS-sorted CD8+CD4-CCR7+CD45RA+ naive T cells. The receptor's source is a human donor in good health. Some libraries in this study had Jurkat cell RNA spiked in. The DNA of the CDR3 is TGTGCCAGCAGTGTTGGGCTAACCCTTGACTCCTCTGGAAACACCATATATTTT. This translates into CASSVGLTLDSSGNTIYF. Full variable domain (outside the CDR3, taken from reference TRBV2 and TRBJ1-3): EPEVTQTPSHQVTQMGQEVILRCVPISNHLYFYWYRQILGQKVEFLVSFYNNEISEKSEIFDDQFSVERPDGSNFTLKIRSTKLEDSAMYFCASSVGLTLDSSGNTIYFGEGSWLTVV.